The rows below give T cell receptor beta chains drawn from one sample of a study of CD8+ T cells in alopecia areata. Data came from immunoSEQ multiplex PCR; TCRdb stores just in-frame clones and leaves some out. The sample lists approximately 140,000 clones, 80% to 90% occurring once. The sequenced sample was CD8+ T cells sorted from blood, obtained at week 0. These receptors all stem from a human donor with alopecia areata. The CDR3 runs from the conserved cysteine through the conserved F or W. Each record gives: V gene, clone size, D gene, J gene, CDR3 DNA, CDR3 protein. D genes are given only for firm matches. The size entry is marked missing in some rows and otherwise reads once, few, many or a size class.

v_gene: TRBV7-9
abundance: -
d_gene: -
j_gene: TRBJ1-1
CDR3nt: TGTGCCAGCAGCTTAGATCTGAACACTGAAGCTTTCTTT
CDR3aa: CASSLDLNTEAFF

v_gene: TRBV27
abundance: -
d_gene: -
j_gene: TRBJ2-1
CDR3nt: TGTGCCAGCAGTTTAGGGGGGCGTGAGCAGTTCTTC
CDR3aa: CASSLGGREQFF

v_gene: TRBV14
abundance: -
d_gene: -
j_gene: TRBJ2-7
CDR3nt: TGTGCCAGCAGCCAAGGTGACAGTTACTACGAGCAGTACTTC
CDR3aa: CASSQGDSYYEQYF

v_gene: TRBV2
abundance: -
d_gene: -
j_gene: TRBJ2-1
CDR3nt: TGTGCCAGCAGTGGTAATGAGCAGTTCTTC
CDR3aa: CASSGNEQFF

v_gene: TRBV7-9
abundance: -
d_gene: TRBD1
j_gene: TRBJ2-7
CDR3nt: TGTGCCAGCAGCTCGCCGGGACAGGGATACGAGCAGTACTTC
CDR3aa: CASSSPGQGYEQYF

v_gene: TRBV5-4
abundance: -
d_gene: -
j_gene: TRBJ2-1
CDR3nt: TGTGCCAGCAGCTTGGAATTGGGAGGGGGCTCGTTCTTC
CDR3aa: CASSLELGGGSFF

v_gene: TRBV7-3
abundance: -
d_gene: -
j_gene: TRBJ2-1
CDR3nt: TGTGCCAGCAGCTTAATGCAGGGGAGAAATGAGCAGTTCTTC
CDR3aa: CASSLMQGRNEQFF

v_gene: TRBV6-4
abundance: -
d_gene: -
j_gene: TRBJ2-3
CDR3nt: TGTGCCAGCAGTGACGGGGTTCAGAATGCGCAGTATTTT
CDR3aa: CASSDGVQNAQYF

v_gene: TRBV4-1
abundance: few
d_gene: TRBD2
j_gene: TRBJ2-5
CDR3nt: TGCGCCAGCAGCCAAGATCCGGGGGGGTACCAAGAGACCCAGTACTTC
CDR3aa: CASSQDPGGYQETQYF

v_gene: TRBV6-5
abundance: -
d_gene: -
j_gene: TRBJ2-2
CDR3nt: TGTGCCAGCAGTTACGGGCCGAACACCGGGGAGCTGTTTTTT
CDR3aa: CASSYGPNTGELFF

v_gene: TRBV27
abundance: -
d_gene: -
j_gene: TRBJ2-5
CDR3nt: TGTGCCAGCAGTTTATCGCAGGGATTAGGCCAGTACTTC
CDR3aa: CASSLSQGLGQYF

v_gene: TRBV9
abundance: -
d_gene: TRBD2
j_gene: TRBJ2-7
CDR3nt: TGTGCCAGCAGCGAAAGCGGGAGCGGGCCCGAGCAGTACTTC
CDR3aa: CASSESGSGPEQYF

v_gene: TRBV7-8
abundance: -
d_gene: -
j_gene: TRBJ2-7
CDR3nt: TGTGCCAGCAGCTTAGCTTTAGTCTGGTACGAGCAGTACTTC
CDR3aa: CASSLALVWYEQYF

v_gene: TRBV6-5
abundance: -
d_gene: TRBD2
j_gene: TRBJ2-1
CDR3nt: TGTGCCAGCAGGAGCGGGAGAGGTACTGATGAGCAGTTCTTC
CDR3aa: CASRSGRGTDEQFF

v_gene: TRBV2
abundance: -
d_gene: TRBD1
j_gene: TRBJ2-7
CDR3nt: TGTGCCAGACCGACAGGGGGCTCCTACGAGCAGTACTTC
CDR3aa: CARPTGGSYEQYF

v_gene: TRBV7-9
abundance: once
d_gene: TRBD1
j_gene: TRBJ1-1
CDR3nt: TGTGCCAGCAGCACGTCCGGACAGGGATTTCTTGAAGCTTTCTTT
CDR3aa: CASSTSGQGFLEAFF

v_gene: TRBV6-6
abundance: few
d_gene: TRBD2
j_gene: TRBJ2-1
CDR3nt: TGTGCCAGCAGCGGGACTAGCGGAGAGCAGTTCTTC
CDR3aa: CASSGTSGEQFF

v_gene: TRBV7-6
abundance: -
d_gene: -
j_gene: TRBJ2-7
CDR3nt: TGTGCCAGCAGCTTAGAACAGACCAGCTCCTACGAGCAGTACTTC
CDR3aa: CASSLEQTSSYEQYF